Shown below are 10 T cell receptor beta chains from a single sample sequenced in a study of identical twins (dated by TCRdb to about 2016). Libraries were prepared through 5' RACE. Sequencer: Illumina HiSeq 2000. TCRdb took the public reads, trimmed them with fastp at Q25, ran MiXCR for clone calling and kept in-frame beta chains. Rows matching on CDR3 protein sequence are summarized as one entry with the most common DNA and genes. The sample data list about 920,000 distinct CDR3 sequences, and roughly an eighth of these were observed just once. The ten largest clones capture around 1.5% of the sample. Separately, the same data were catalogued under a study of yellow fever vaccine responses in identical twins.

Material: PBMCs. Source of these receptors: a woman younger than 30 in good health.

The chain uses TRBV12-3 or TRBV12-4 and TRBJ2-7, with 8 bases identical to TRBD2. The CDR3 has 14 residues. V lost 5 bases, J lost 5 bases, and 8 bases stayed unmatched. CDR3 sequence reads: CASSTREGRNEQYF. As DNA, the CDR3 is TGTGCCAGCAGTACCCGGGAGGGCCGGAACGAGCAGTACTTC.

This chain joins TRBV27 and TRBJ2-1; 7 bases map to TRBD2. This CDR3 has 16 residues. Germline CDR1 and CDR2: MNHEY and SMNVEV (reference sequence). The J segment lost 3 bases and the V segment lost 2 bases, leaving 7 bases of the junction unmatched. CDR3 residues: CASSLGGVVSYNEQFF. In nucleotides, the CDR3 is TGTGCCAGCAGTTTAGGGGGGGTGGTGAGCTACAATGAGCAGTTCTTC.

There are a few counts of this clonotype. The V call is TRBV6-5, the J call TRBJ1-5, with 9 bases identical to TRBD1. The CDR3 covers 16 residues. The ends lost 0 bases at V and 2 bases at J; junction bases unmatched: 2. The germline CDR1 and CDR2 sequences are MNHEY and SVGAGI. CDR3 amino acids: CASSYSRTGGNQPQHF. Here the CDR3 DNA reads TGTGCCAGCAGTTACTCTAGGACAGGGGGCAATCAGCCCCAGCATTTT.

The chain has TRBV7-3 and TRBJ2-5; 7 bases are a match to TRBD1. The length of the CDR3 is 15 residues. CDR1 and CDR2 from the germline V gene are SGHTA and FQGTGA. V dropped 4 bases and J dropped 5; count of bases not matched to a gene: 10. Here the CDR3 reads CASSSEGQQSETQYF. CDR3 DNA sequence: TGTGCCAGCAGCTCAGAGGGACAGCAATCGGAGACCCAGTACTTC.

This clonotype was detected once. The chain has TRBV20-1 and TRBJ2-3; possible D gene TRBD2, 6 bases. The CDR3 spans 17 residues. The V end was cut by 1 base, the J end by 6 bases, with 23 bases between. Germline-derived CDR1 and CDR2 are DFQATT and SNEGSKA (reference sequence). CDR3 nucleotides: TGCAGTGCTAGAGGGCTGGGGGAGGCGTCTTCTGGGGATACGCAGTATTTT. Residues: CSARGLGEASSGDTQYF.

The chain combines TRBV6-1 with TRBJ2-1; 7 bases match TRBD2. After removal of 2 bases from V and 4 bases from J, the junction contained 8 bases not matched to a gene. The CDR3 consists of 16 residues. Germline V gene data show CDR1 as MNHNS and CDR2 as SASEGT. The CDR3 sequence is CASSEQPGGVYNEQFF. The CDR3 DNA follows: TGTGCCAGCAGTGAACAGCCGGGGGGAGTTTACAATGAGCAGTTCTTC.

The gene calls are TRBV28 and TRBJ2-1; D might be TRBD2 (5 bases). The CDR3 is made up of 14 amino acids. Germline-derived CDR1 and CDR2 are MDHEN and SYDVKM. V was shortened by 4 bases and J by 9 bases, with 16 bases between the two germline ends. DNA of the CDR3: TGTGCCAGCAGTTCCCCCCTATTAGCGCGTGAGCAGTTCTTC. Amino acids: CASSSPLLAREQFF.

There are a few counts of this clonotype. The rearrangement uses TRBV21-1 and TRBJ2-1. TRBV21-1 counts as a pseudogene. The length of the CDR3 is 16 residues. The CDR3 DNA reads TGTGCCAGCAGCAAAGCGTTCCAAAGCTCCTACAATGAGCAGTTCTTC. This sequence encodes CASSKAFQSSYNEQFF.

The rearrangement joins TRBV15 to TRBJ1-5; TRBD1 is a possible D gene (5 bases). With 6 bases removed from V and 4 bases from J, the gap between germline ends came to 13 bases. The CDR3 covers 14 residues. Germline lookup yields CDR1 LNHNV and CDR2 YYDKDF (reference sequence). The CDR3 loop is CATSQDSGNQPQHF. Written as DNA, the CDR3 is TGTGCCACCAGTCAAGACAGTGGGAATCAGCCCCAGCATTTT. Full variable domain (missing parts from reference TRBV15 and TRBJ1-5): DAMVIQNPRYQVTQFGKPVTLSCSQTLNHNVMYWYQQKSSQAPKLLFHYYDKDFNNEADTPDNFQSRRPNTSFCFLDIRSPGLGDTAMYLCATSQDSGNQPQHFGDGTRLSIL.

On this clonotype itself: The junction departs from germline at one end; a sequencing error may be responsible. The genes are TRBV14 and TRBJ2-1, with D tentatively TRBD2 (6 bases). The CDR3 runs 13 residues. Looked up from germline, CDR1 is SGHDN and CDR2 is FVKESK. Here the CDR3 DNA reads TGTGCCAGCAGCCAAGATTTTCCGGGACTCAGCAACTTC. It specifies CASSQDFPGLSNF.